This TCR beta chain appears in the sequencing data of a study of CD8+CD57+ T cells in acquired aplastic anemia (dated by TCRdb to 2016 to 2019). Regarding the complete study: On average, sorted CD4+ and CD8+ cells yielded around 3.4 ug of extracted DNA, with a range of about 0.18 to 27.4 ug. CD8+CD57+ expansion was defined as a frequency above the mean frequency observed in healthy subjects.

Paper-wide results and their limitations: Around 27 CD8+ CDR3 sequences were found in both patients and controls but appeared to be highly expressed in patients and within the immunodominant clones of the patients. CD8+ Simpson's diversity did not differ significantly between patients and healthy controls (P=0.060).

In regard to this clonotype: No cognate antigen has been identified for it. No much larger clone exists at a distance of one base, and base qualities are not known.

TCR beta VDJ combination and CDR3 sequence profiling used genomic DNA as the template. TCR repertoire sequencing was run on an Illumina HiSeq 2000. The authors processed their data as follows. TRBV/TRBJ rearrangement plots, CDR3 size and DJ length profiles, and Simpson's diversity index were used to assess repertoires. The most abundant DNA sequence in the deep sequencing data was defined as the immunodominant clone. CDR3 amino acid sequences were screened for sharing across subjects and were compared with published repertoires and the VDJdb database. Clones were called with MiXCR by TCRdb after fastp trimmed the public reads at Q25, and only in-frame beta chains were retained. Each record represents a unique CDR3 protein, reported with the most common genes and DNA among its rows. The authors' filters were not applied to this entry. Within this sample are about 270,000 distinct CDR3 sequences, with 82% of them counted one time only. The ten largest clonotypes hold 35% to 50% of the sample.

Measured from the cysteine to the phenylalanine, the CDR3 is 15 residues long. Of all the DNA, just the CDR3 is kept, 45 bases in frame from base 1. Trimming removed 1 base from V and 0 bases from J, leaving 7 bases between the germline ends. Reading the germline V gene gives CDR1 KGHDR and CDR2 SFDVKD. Expansion of CD8+CD57+ cells had been shown by flow cytometry in the patients chosen for sequencing. Every patient had severe acquired aplastic anemia, diagnosed using the International Study of Aplastic Anemia and Agranulocytosis and Camitta criteria. At the time blood was sampled, none of the patients had received any therapy. In this study, sorted CD4+ and CD8+ T cells from the blood of healthy subjects and of severe aplastic anemia patients had their TCR repertoires deep-sequenced. Patients were enrolled in the USA under clinicaltrials.gov protocols 00001620, 01623167, 00001397, 00071045, 00081523 and 00961064. Ficoll-Paque density gradient centrifugation was used to isolate peripheral blood mononuclear cells. Before DNA extraction, CD4+ and CD8+ T cells were sorted by FACS or by magnetic beads.

The sequenced material came from sorted CD4+, CD8+, or CD8+CD57+ T cells (not recorded which) from PBMCs. The receptor comes from a human donor with aplastic anemia. The rearranged chain carries TRBV24-1 and TRBJ2-3; matching of 5 bases hints at TRBD1 as the D gene. CDR3 sequence: CATSDFQGSTDTQYF. The base sequence is TGTGCCACCAGTGATTTTCAGGGAAGCACAGATACGCAGTATTTT.